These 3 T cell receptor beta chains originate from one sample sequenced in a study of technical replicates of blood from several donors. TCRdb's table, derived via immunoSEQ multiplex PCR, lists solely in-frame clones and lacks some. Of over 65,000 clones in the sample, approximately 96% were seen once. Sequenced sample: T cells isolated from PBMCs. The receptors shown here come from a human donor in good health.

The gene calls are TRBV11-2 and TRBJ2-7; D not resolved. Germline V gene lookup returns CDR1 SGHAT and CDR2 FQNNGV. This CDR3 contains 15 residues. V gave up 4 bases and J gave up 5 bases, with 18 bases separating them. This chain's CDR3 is CASSSLGRRWNEQYF. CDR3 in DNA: TGTGCCAGCAGCTCCCTAGGAAGACGGTGGAACGAGCAGTACTTC.

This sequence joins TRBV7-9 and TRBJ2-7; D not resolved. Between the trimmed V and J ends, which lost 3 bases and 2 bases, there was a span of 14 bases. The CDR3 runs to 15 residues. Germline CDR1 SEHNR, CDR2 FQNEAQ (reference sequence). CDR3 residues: CASSFPDTGTYEQYF. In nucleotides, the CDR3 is TGTGCCAGCAGCTTCCCCGACACCGGTACCTACGAGCAGTACTTC.

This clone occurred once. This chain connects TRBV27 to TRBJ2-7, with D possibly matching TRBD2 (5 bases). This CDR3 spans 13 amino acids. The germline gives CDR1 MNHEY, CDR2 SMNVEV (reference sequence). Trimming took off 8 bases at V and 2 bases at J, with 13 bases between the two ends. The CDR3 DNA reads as TGTGCCAGCTCCCCGGGGTTTGCCTACGAGCAGTACTTC. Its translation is CASSPGFAYEQYF.